The clone carrying this TCR beta chain came up many times. Its antigen is unidentified. Trimming took 6 bases from V and 9 from J; bases not matched to a gene: 12. The CDR3 runs to 16 residues. The sample belongs to a study of identical twins. Study-wide results and limits: Excess twin sharing in beta out-of-frame sequences was weaker.

TCRdb called the 5' RACE reads again in MiXCR, with one record for every CDR3 protein. Altogether under 350,000 distinct CDR3 sequences are present, more than 8% being singletons, with the ten largest covering 6% to 8.5%. The same data also went into a second study, on yellow fever vaccine responses in identical twins.

This clonotype was obtained from a woman aged 18-35 years in good health. The specimen was CD8+ T cells sorted from blood. This chain links TRBV12-3 or TRBV12-4 with TRBJ2-1; 12 positions agree with TRBD1. The CDR3 DNA reads as TGTGCCAGCAGGGACGAGGGACAGGGGGCATTGGGTGAGCAGTTCTTC. This gives the protein CASRDEGQGALGEQFF.